A selection of T cell receptor beta chains follows, all from one sample in a study of OX40 agonist ivuxolimab in advanced cancers. TCRdb's table, derived via immunoSEQ multiplex PCR, lists solely in-frame clones and lacks some. This sample yields fewer than 50,000 clones, of which about 80% are seen a single time; approximately 9.8% belongs to the top ten. This specimen was CD4+ or CD8+ T cells sorted from blood, taken in a trial of the OX40 agonist ivuxolimab. The receptors come from an adult with an advanced solid tumor such as melanoma, head and neck, liver or kidney cancer. Each CDR3 is given with its conserved first and last residue. D genes are given only for firm matches. A clone size is listed for some rows: how often the clone was seen (once, few, many), or a class if it is expanded.

CDR3nt,CDR3aa,d_gene,abundance,v_gene,j_gene
TGTGCCATCAGTGGGGGTGCCGATGAAAAACTGTTTTTT,CAISGGADEKLFF,NA,few,TRBV10-3,TRBJ1-4
TGTGCCAGCAGCTACGACAGGGACAATGAGCAGTTCTTC,CASSYDRDNEQFF,TRBD1,NA,TRBV2,TRBJ2-1
TGCGCCAGCACCGGGGGGGGCGTCGGGTTTGGCTACACCTTC,CASTGGGVGFGYTF,NA,NA,TRBV5-1,TRBJ1-2
TGTGCCAGTAGTATAGGCGGGGACAGAATCTACGAGCAGTACTTC,CASSIGGDRIYEQYF,NA,NA,TRBV19,TRBJ2-7
TGTGCCAGCAGCTTAGGCGTGCCCTCTGGGGCCAACGTCCTGACTTTC,CASSLGVPSGANVLTF,NA,few,TRBV7-6,TRBJ2-6
TGTGCCAGCAGCTTAAACCCTAATCAGCCCCAGCATTTT,CASSLNPNQPQHF,NA,NA,TRBV7-3,TRBJ1-5
TGTGCCAGCAGCTTGGGAGGACAGGGGAACGAGCAGTACTTC,CASSLGGQGNEQYF,TRBD1,NA,TRBV13,TRBJ2-7
TGTGCCAGCAGCTTGGGAGTGGCGGGGGGGCCTATTGGAACAGATACGCAGTATTTT,CASSLGVAGGPIGTDTQYF,TRBD2,few,TRBV5-5,TRBJ2-3
TGCAGCGCCAGGGGATTGAGCTCGGTAGAGACCCAGTACTTC,CSARGLSSVETQYF,NA,NA,TRBV29-1,TRBJ2-5
TGTGCCATCAAGGAGATGTACGAGCAGTACTTC,CAIKEMYEQYF,NA,NA,TRBV10-3,TRBJ2-7
TGTGCCAGCAGTAACGGACAGGGGTCGGAAGCTTTCTTT,CASSNGQGSEAFF,TRBD1,NA,TRBV6-4,TRBJ1-1
TGTGCCAGCTCACCAGGACTAGCGGAACAGTACTTC,CASSPGLAEQYF,TRBD2,NA,TRBV18,TRBJ2-5
TGTGCCAGCTCACCACCGAATCGACGGGAGACCCAGTACTTC,CASSPPNRRETQYF,NA,NA,TRBV18,TRBJ2-5
TGTGCCAGCAGCTTCCCGACTTCTTACGAGCAGTACTTC,CASSFPTSYEQYF,NA,once,TRBV7-2,TRBJ2-7
TGTGCCAGCTGGGCAATCAGCAGGGGCACTGAAGCTTTCTTT,CASWAISRGTEAFF,NA,once,TRBV6-5,TRBJ1-1
TGTGCCAGCAGCTTGCGGCCATCCGGGGATATTGGGCAGTTCTTC,CASSLRPSGDIGQFF,NA,NA,TRBV5-5,TRBJ2-1
TGCAGCGTTGAGGGACTTCCAGGGCCTCAAGAGACCCAGTACTTC,CSVEGLPGPQETQYF,NA,NA,TRBV29-1,TRBJ2-5
TGTGCCAGCAGTGTCCGGGAAACTGGGACCCAGTACTTC,CASSVRETGTQYF,NA,NA,TRBV27,TRBJ2-5
TGTGCCAGCAGCTTAGAGGGGCTAGCGGGGACCTACCAAGAGACCCAGTACTTC,CASSLEGLAGTYQETQYF,TRBD2,NA,TRBV7-8,TRBJ2-5
TGTGCCAGCAGTTTCGGGGGACAGACTATCTATGGCTACACCTTC,CASSFGGQTIYGYTF,TRBD1,NA,TRBV28,TRBJ1-2
TGTGCCAGCACTGGCGTAACTAATGAAAAACTGTTTTTT,CASTGVTNEKLFF,NA,NA,TRBV6-1,TRBJ1-4
TGTGCCAGCAGCTTAGATCCCCGTCCGGGACGACATGAGCAGTTCTTC,CASSLDPRPGRHEQFF,NA,few,TRBV11-2,TRBJ2-1
TGTGCCAGCGGGGCCGGGACAGCAGAGACCCAGTACTTC,CASGAGTAETQYF,TRBD1,few,TRBV19,TRBJ2-5
TGTGCCAGCAGCTTAGATACCCAGATTGCAGCCTACGAGCAGTACTTC,CASSLDTQIAAYEQYF,NA,NA,TRBV7-2,TRBJ2-7
TGCGCCAGCAGCTTAGGCAGCCCTGGAAACACCATATATTTT,CASSLGSPGNTIYF,NA,NA,TRBV5-1,TRBJ1-3
TGTGCCACCAGCAGAGATCGGGGTTTTGCTTTCTTT,CATSRDRGFAFF,NA,NA,TRBV15,TRBJ1-1
TGTGCCAGCCGTACAGGGATGAACACTGAAGCTTTCTTT,CASRTGMNTEAFF,NA,NA,TRBV27,TRBJ1-1
TGTGCCAGTAGTCTATCACAGGGAGGTGAGCAGTTCTTC,CASSLSQGGEQFF,NA,NA,TRBV19,TRBJ2-1
TGTGCCAGCTCCCCCTCTGGGACTAACACAGATACGCAGTATTTT,CASSPSGTNTDTQYF,TRBD2,once,TRBV6-6,TRBJ2-3
TGTGCCAGCACCGAGAGGGAGACCCAGTACTTC,CASTERETQYF,NA,NA,TRBV2,TRBJ2-5
TGTGCCATCAGGACTAGCGGATACAATGAGCAGTTCTTC,CAIRTSGYNEQFF,TRBD2,NA,TRBV10-3,TRBJ2-1
TGTGCCAGTAGCACCCGGCTAGCGGGGGGGCTCGGTGAGCAGTTCTTC,CASSTRLAGGLGEQFF,TRBD2,NA,TRBV19,TRBJ2-1
TGTGCCACCAGCAGAGATGGGACAGGGGGCGTCGAGACCCAGTACTTC,CATSRDGTGGVETQYF,TRBD1,NA,TRBV15,TRBJ2-5
TGTGCCAGTAGTAAGGCTAGCGGGAGCTACGAGCAGTACTTC,CASSKASGSYEQYF,TRBD2,NA,TRBV19,TRBJ2-7
TGTGTCAGCTCACCACCGAAATCACCCCTCCACTTT,CVSSPPKSPLHF,NA,NA,TRBV18,TRBJ1-6
TGTGCCAGCAGCCTCTACCCCAGCTCTGGAAACACCATATATTTT,CASSLYPSSGNTIYF,NA,NA,TRBV7-9,TRBJ1-3
TGTGCCAGCTCACCACTCGCCGGGACCTCGGGGGATACGCAGTATTTT,CASSPLAGTSGDTQYF,NA,NA,TRBV18,TRBJ2-3
TGTGCCAGCAGCCCAACGGGACTCAACCCCGCGGCGGACCAGTACTTC,CASSPTGLNPAADQYF,NA,NA,TRBV4-2,TRBJ2-5
TGTGCCAGCAGTGAAGGGCAGCTGAACACTGAAGCTTTCTTT,CASSEGQLNTEAFF,NA,large,TRBV2,TRBJ1-1
TGTGCCAGCAGTTTACAGGCCGCTATTGAAGCTTTCTTT,CASSLQAAIEAFF,NA,NA,TRBV28,TRBJ1-1
TGCAGCGTTGGGACTAGCGGGAGCCAGTACGAGCAGTACTTC,CSVGTSGSQYEQYF,TRBD2,NA,TRBV29-1,TRBJ2-7
TGTGCCAGCAGCCCTAGCGGGGGCTTTTCATTTTTCTACGAGCAGTACTTC,CASSPSGGFSFFYEQYF,TRBD2,NA,TRBV5-5,TRBJ2-7
TGTGCCAGTAAGGGGGACCGAAAAAATCTTGGTTCACCCCTCCACTTT,CASKGDRKNLGSPLHF,NA,NA,TRBV19,TRBJ1-6
TGCGCCAGCAGACCTGACAGGGCGTCCGGGGAGCTGTTTTTT,CASRPDRASGELFF,TRBD1,NA,TRBV4-1,TRBJ2-2
TGTGCCAGTAGCCCGTGGGGGGAAGGACAGCCCCAGCATTTT,CASSPWGEGQPQHF,NA,NA,TRBV19,TRBJ1-5
TGTGCCAGCAGTTTATCGGACGAGCAGTACTTC,CASSLSDEQYF,NA,NA,TRBV28,TRBJ2-7
TGTGCCAGTAGTCGGGACCGCGCAACTAATGAAAAACTGTTTTTT,CASSRDRATNEKLFF,NA,NA,TRBV19,TRBJ1-4
TGTGCCAGCAGCTCTCCGGGACAGGAGTACGAGCAGTACTTC,CASSSPGQEYEQYF,TRBD1,NA,TRBV7-9,TRBJ2-7
TGTGCCAGCAGAAAAGATAACTATGGCTACACCTTC,CASRKDNYGYTF,NA,few,TRBV6-5,TRBJ1-2
TGTGCCAGCACCTTTCGGACAGGGGGCGAAACCGGGGAGCTGTTTTTT,CASTFRTGGETGELFF,TRBD1,NA,TRBV7-8,TRBJ2-2
TGCGCCAGCAGCTCCCTACAGGTTTCTGGTGGCTACACCTTC,CASSSLQVSGGYTF,NA,once,TRBV5-1,TRBJ1-2
TGTGCCAGCAGCAGAGGGGACAGGGGTGATGGCTACACCTTC,CASSRGDRGDGYTF,TRBD1,NA,TRBV7-2,TRBJ1-2